A single sample is the source of the 20 T cell receptor beta chains below, sequenced in a study of CD8+CD57+ T cells in acquired aplastic anemia. Patients chosen for sequencing had shown CD8+CD57+ cell expansion by flow cytometry. TCR beta VDJ and CDR3 were profiled, and genomic DNA was the template. TCRdb re-derived calls from the reads in MiXCR, one entry per CDR3 protein. Of approximately 130,000 distinct CDR3 sequences listed, approximately 36% are singletons. The material sequenced was sorted CD4+, CD8+, or CD8+CD57+ T cells (not recorded which) from PBMCs. The receptors come from a human donor with aplastic anemia.

This clonotype was seen repeatedly, ten times or more. In nucleotides, the CDR3 is TGTGCCAGCAGTGAAATGGGGGGGGCCTACTATGGCTACACCTTC. It is translated as CASSEMGGAYYGYTF. V and J are TRBV6-1 and TRBJ1-2, with D perhaps TRBD1 (6 bases). V lost 2 bases and J lost 3, with 13 bases in between. This CDR3 contains 15 residues. CDR1 is MNHNS and CDR2 is SASEGT in the germline V gene.

V is TRBV6-1 and J is TRBJ1-1, with 8 bases fitting TRBD1. Trimming at V came to 6 bases and at J to 3 bases, leaving 3 bases not matched to a gene. The CDR3 contains 13 residues. Germline V CDR1 and CDR2: MNHNS, SASEGT. The CDR3 reads CASRTGGDTEAFF. In DNA, the CDR3 is TGTGCCAGCAGAACAGGGGGGGACACTGAAGCTTTCTTT.

The V and J genes are TRBV20-1 and TRBJ1-6, with a weak D call TRBD1 (6 bases). The V gene lost 5 bases and the J gene lost 8 bases, with 19 bases spanning the gap. In germline, CDR1 is DFQATT, CDR2 SNEGSKA (reference sequence). The CDR3 has 15 amino acids. CDR3 residues: CSAYGRGGSDSPLHF. CDR3 coding DNA: TGCAGTGCTTACGGGAGGGGGGGCTCGGATTCACCCCTCCACTTT.

In its sample, this clonotype was seen many times. The chain has TRBV14 and TRBJ1-4; TRBD1 matches 8 bases. Losses at the gene ends were 3 bases for V and 8 bases for J; bases not matched to a gene: 11. In germline, CDR1 is SGHDN, CDR2 FVKESK. CDR3 length: 16 residues. The CDR3 sequence is CASSHQGQGRFEKLFF. CDR3 coding DNA: TGTGCCAGCAGCCATCAAGGACAGGGTCGATTCGAAAAACTGTTTTTT.

As to this clonotype: One junction end does not reproduce the germline sequence, and a read error may be involved. The V and J genes are TRBV5-5 and TRBJ1-2; D is possibly TRBD1 (5 bases). Germline V gene lookup returns CDR1 SGHKS and CDR2 YYEKEE (reference sequence). The CDR3 length is 13 residues. In DNA, the CDR3 is TGTGCCAGCAGCAGGACAAATAACTATGGCTATACCTTC. Translating it yields CASSRTNNYGYTF. Full variable domain (missing parts from reference TRBV5-5 and TRBJ1-2): DAGVTQSPTHLIKTRGQQVTLRCSPISGHKSVSWYQQVLGQGPQFIFQYYEKEERGRGNFPDRFSARQFPNYSSELNVNALLLGDSALYLCASSRTNNYGYTFGSGTRLTVV.

V usage is TRBV19 and J usage is TRBJ1-6, with D hard to call. Germline V gives CDR1 LNHDA, CDR2 SQIVND (reference sequence). This CDR3 is built from 13 residues. The ends were cut back, 1 base at V and 7 bases at J, with 5 bases in the middle. CDR3 sequence reads: CASSIGENSPLHF. The CDR3 DNA reads TGTGCCAGTAGTATAGGGGAAAATTCACCCCTCCACTTT. Together with reference TRBV19 and TRBJ1-6, the CDR3 gives the full variable domain: DGGITQSPKYLFRKEGQNVTLSCEQNLNHDAMYWYRQDPGQGLRLIYYSQIVNDFQKGDIAEGYSVSREKKESFPLTVTSAQKNPTAFYLCASSIGENSPLHFGNGTRLTVT.

In nucleotides, the CDR3 is TGCAGTGCTAGACATATGCGGGGATCCTACGAGCAGTACTTC. It translates to CSARHMRGSYEQYF. This chain uses TRBV20-1 with TRBJ2-7; tentatively, D is TRBD2 (6 bases). V gave up 2 bases and J gave up 1 base, with 12 bases separating them. CDR1 and CDR2 from the germline V gene are DFQATT and SNEGSKA (reference sequence). This CDR3 region has 14 residues.

Only a few counts were recorded for this clonotype. An end of the junction differs from the germline gene, which may be a read error. The gene calls are TRBV29-1 and TRBJ1-2; possibly TRBD1 for D (5 bases). Germline V gene data show CDR1 as SQVTM and CDR2 as ANQGSEA. The CDR3 totals 12 residues. CDR3 DNA: TGTAGCGTACCACGGAGACAGTATGGCTACACCTTC. Amino acids: CSVPRRQYGYTF.

This chain connects TRBV10-3 to TRBJ1-1; TRBD1 matches at 8 bases. CDR1 and CDR2 (germline): ENHRY, SYGVKD. J was trimmed by 5 bases and V by 6 bases; bases with no gene match: 2. The CDR3 covers 12 residues. The CDR3 reads CAIRDRATEAFF. CDR3 nucleotides: TGTGCCATCAGGGACAGGGCAACTGAAGCTTTCTTT.

The gene calls are TRBV15 and TRBJ2-5, with D unclear. Germline V gives CDR1 LNHNV, CDR2 YYDKDF (reference sequence). CDR3 length equals 16 residues. Trimming pared 0 bases from V and 5 bases from J, leaving 16 bases between. CDR3: CATSRDLALTMETQYF. The CDR3 coding sequence is TGTGCCACCAGCAGAGATTTGGCCCTAACAATGGAGACCCAGTACTTC. The full variable domain, with the rest looked up from reference TRBV15 and TRBJ2-5, is DAMVIQNPRYQVTQFGKPVTLSCSQTLNHNVMYWYQQKSSQAPKLLFHYYDKDFNNEADTPDNFQSRRPNTSFCFLDIRSPGLGDTAMYLCATSRDLALTMETQYFGPGTRLLVL.

About this clonotype itself: One base away lies a much larger clone, so this may be a sequencing read error. This chain connects TRBV7-6 to TRBJ1-5, with D hard to call. The CDR3 length is 14 residues. Germline V gene data show CDR1 as SGHVS and CDR2 as FNYEAQ. Trimming removed 8 bases from V and 5 bases from J, with 16 bases in between. This chain's CDR3 is CASGPEIFDQPQHF. The DNA of the CDR3 is TGTGCCAGCGGGCCAGAGATATTCGATCAGCCCCAGCATTTT. The whole variable domain, filled in from reference TRBV7-6 and TRBJ1-5, reads GAGVSQSPRYKVTKRGQDVALRCDPISGHVSLYWYRQALGQGPEFLTYFNYEAQQDKSGLPNDRFSAERPEGSISTLTIQRTEQRDSAMYRCASGPEIFDQPQHFGDGTRLSIL.

Regarding this clonotype: This sequence may be a read error, since a much larger clone differs from it by one base. DNA of the CDR3: TGTGCCGGCAGAGAGGGACAGCCGAACACTGAAGCTTTCTTT. Its translation: CAGREGQPNTEAFF. The J gene is TRBJ1-1, the V gene TRBV6-1; 7 positions agree with TRBD1. The CDR3 runs to 14 residues. The germline gives CDR1 MNHNS, CDR2 SASEGT.

The chain carries TRBV28 and TRBJ1-6; the D is unclear. V gave up 6 bases and J gave up 3 bases, with 12 bases separating them. Germline CDR1 and CDR2: MDHEN and SYDVKM. This CDR3 is built from 15 residues. DNA of the CDR3: TGTGCCAGCAGGTCCCGGACCCACTATAATTCACCCCTCCACTTT. As protein: CASRSRTHYNSPLHF.

This clonotype was seen only a few times. This may come from a read error, since a much larger clone is one base off. The chain joins TRBV7-2 to TRBJ1-5, with D possibly TRBD1 on 5 matching bases. The V gene lost 8 bases and the J gene lost 3 bases, with 17 bases spanning the gap. This CDR3 spans 15 amino acids. Germline V gives CDR1 SGHTA, CDR2 FQGNSA. CDR3 DNA sequence: TGTGCCAGCGGCTCAAGCGGGGGATACAATCAGCCCCAGCATTTT. Its protein is CASGSSGGYNQPQHF. Complete variable domain (other parts from reference TRBV7-2 and TRBJ1-5): GAGVSQSPSNKVTEKGKDVELRCDPISGHTALYWYRQSLGQGLEFLIYFQGNSAPDKSGLPSDRFSAERTGGSVSTLTIQRTQQEDSAVYLCASGSSGGYNQPQHFGDGTRLSIL.

This rearrangement joins TRBV29-1 to TRBJ2-3; TRBD1 is a possible D gene (5 bases). The CDR3 consists of 14 residues. Looked up from germline, CDR1 is SQVTM and CDR2 is ANQGSEA. V was cut by 8 bases and J by 3 bases, with 18 bases left in between. DNA of the CDR3: TGCAGCCTTTACCAGGGTACCACAACAGATACGCAGTATTTT. Protein sequence: CSLYQGTTTDTQYF.

The V gene is TRBV12-3 or TRBV12-4, the J gene TRBJ1-2; 8 bases align to TRBD1. Trimming at V came to 6 bases and at J to 4 bases, leaving 4 bases not matched to a gene. CDR3 length: 13 residues. The DNA of the CDR3 is TGTGCCAGCAGAAATACAGGGGGCTATGGCTACACCTTC. Translated, it gives CASRNTGGYGYTF.

In its sample, this clonotype was seen many times. This rearrangement joins TRBV11-2 to TRBJ1-6; TRBD1 is a possible D gene (6 bases). CDR3 length equals 17 residues. V was pared by 3 bases and J by 6 bases, with 18 bases between. Germline V CDR1 and CDR2: SGHAT, FQNNGV. The CDR3 DNA reads as TGTGCCAGCAGCTTCGAGACAGGTCTCGGGTCTAATTCACCCCTCCACTTT. This sequence encodes CASSFETGLGSNSPLHF.

This clonotype appeared many times. The rearrangement uses TRBV20-1 and TRBJ1-6; no definite D call. Per germline, CDR1 DFQATT and CDR2 SNEGSKA (reference sequence). V shed 0 bases and J shed 9 bases, with 9 bases lying between them. The length of the CDR3 is 13 residues. The CDR3 bases are TGCAGTGCTAGAGATCCTAACAGTTCACCCCTCCACTTT. Translating gives CSARDPNSSPLHF.

The V and J genes are TRBV29-1 and TRBJ1-4; D not resolved. CDR3 length: 12 amino acids. V lost 0 bases, J lost 8 bases, and 7 bases lay in between. Germline V gene lookup returns CDR1 SQVTM and CDR2 ANQGSEA. CDR3 nucleotides: TGCAGCGTTGAAGACCACACGGAAAAACTGTTTTTT. This translates into CSVEDHTEKLFF.

This clonotype has at least ten counts. The chain recombines TRBV7-9 with TRBJ1-3; D unclear. There are 15 residues in the CDR3. Germline lookup yields CDR1 SEHNR and CDR2 FQNEAQ (reference sequence). The germline V and J ends were trimmed by 1 base and 4 bases, with 11 bases remaining between them. CDR3 in DNA: TGTGCCAGCAGCTTAGAGGGCACGAAGGGAAACACCATATATTTT. Its protein product is CASSLEGTKGNTIYF.